A single sample gave rise to the 4 T cell receptor beta chains below, sequenced in a study of shared clonotypes between healthy human individuals. The repertoire was sequenced with immunoSEQ multiplex PCR; TCRdb's copy has only in-frame clones and lacks some. Of millions of clones listed, approximately 94% are singletons. CD45RO-negative, CCR7-selected cells formed the naive CD8 fraction, which excluded terminally differentiated effector memory CD45RA+ cells. Sequencing used naive CD8+ T cells sorted from blood. All receptors derive from a man aged 18 to 29 in good health.

This clone has only one observation. The rearrangement joins TRBV27 to TRBJ2-1; unclear D gene. This CDR3 contains 18 residues. Germline CDR1 and CDR2: MNHEY and SMNVEV (reference sequence). Trimming cost V 2 bases and J 7 bases, with 24 bases left between them. As DNA, the CDR3 is TGTGCCAGCAGTTTAATTGGGTATCGGGCTACCGGGTCGAATGAGCAGTTCTTC. Protein sequence: CASSLIGYRATGSNEQFF.

This clone was recorded once. J is TRBJ1-6 and V is TRBV11-2, with 7 positions matching TRBD1. The V segment lost 4 bases and the J segment 0 bases; nucleotides outside the gene matches: 6. The CDR3 is made up of 17 amino acids. Germline values: CDR1 SGHAT, CDR2 FQNNGV. Here the CDR3 reads CASSSPTGSSYNSPLHF. CDR3 sequence (DNA): TGTGCCAGCAGCTCGCCGACAGGGAGCTCCTATAATTCACCCCTCCACTTT.

V is TRBV6-5 and J is TRBJ2-3; TRBD2 matches 7 bases. This CDR3 spans 15 amino acids. V dropped 6 bases and J dropped 4; count of bases not matched to a gene: 10. Germline CDR1 and CDR2: MNHEY and SVGAGI. CDR3 region: CASRDPGLPADTQYF. In nucleotides, the CDR3 is TGTGCCAGCAGGGATCCGGGACTACCAGCAGATACGCAGTATTTT.

The gene calls are TRBV7-9 and TRBJ2-1; either TRBD1 or TRBD2 may fit D (5 bases each). Between the trimmed V and J ends, which lost 5 bases and 8 bases, there was a span of 13 bases. Germline assignment: CDR1 SEHNR and CDR2 FQNEAQ (reference sequence). The CDR3 has 13 amino acids. The CDR3 spells CASSTGTGDEQFF. The CDR3 coding sequence is TGTGCCAGCAGCACCGGGACGGGTGATGAGCAGTTCTTC.